The 16 T cell receptor beta chains in this list originate from one sample, sequenced in a study of OX40 agonist ivuxolimab in advanced cancers. The data were produced by immunoSEQ multiplex PCR, yet TCRdb's version contains in-frame clones alone and is incomplete. This table holds tens of thousands of clones, more than 80% found once. The source material was CD4+ or CD8+ T cells sorted from blood, sampled in a trial of the OX40 agonist ivuxolimab. These receptor sequences come from an adult with an advanced solid tumor such as melanoma, head and neck, liver or kidney cancer.

This clone has just one count. The genes are TRBV30 and TRBJ1-5; 7 bases fit TRBD1. The germline gives CDR1 GTSNPN, CDR2 SVGIG (reference sequence). J gave up 1 base and V 4 bases, and 4 bases lay outside the gene matches. This CDR3 comprises 14 residues. The CDR3 reads CAWTTTGSNQPQHF. The CDR3 region has the DNA TGTGCCTGGACAACGACAGGGAGCAATCAGCCCCAGCATTTT.

The chain is built from TRBV19 and TRBJ2-7; a weak D match, TRBD2 (5 bases). V was clipped by 1 base and J by 6 bases, with 10 bases between them. The CDR3 extends over 13 amino acids. Germline CDR1 LNHDA, CDR2 SQIVND (reference sequence). CDR3 in amino acids: CASSIGRGTEQYF. The CDR3 bases are TGTGCCAGTAGTATAGGACGGGGAACCGAGCAGTACTTC.

The rearrangement uses TRBV7-9 and TRBJ2-7; 8 bases are a match to TRBD2. There are 16 residues in the CDR3. The junction had 15 bases not matched to a gene; V was cut back by 5 bases and J by 6 bases. Germline V gene lookup returns CDR1 SEHNR and CDR2 FQNEAQ (reference sequence). CDR3 in amino acids: CASSPGSTGGPREQYF. DNA for the CDR3: TGTGCCAGCAGCCCCGGGTCAACGGGAGGGCCGCGCGAGCAGTACTTC.

V usage is TRBV28 and J usage is TRBJ1-4, with 11 bases lining up with TRBD1. The CDR3 loop spans 13 amino acids. Germline values: CDR1 MDHEN, CDR2 SYDVKM. J gave up 7 bases and V 8 bases, and 3 bases lay outside the gene matches. The CDR3, as DNA: TGTGCCAGCGGGACAGGGGGTGTTGAAAAACTGTTTTTT. It yields the protein CASGTGGVEKLFF.

The rearrangement links TRBV15 to TRBJ2-5; the match to TRBD1 covers 7 bases. This CDR3 is 17 amino acids long. V shed 0 bases and J 2 bases; nucleotides not matched to a gene: 9. Germline CDR1 and CDR2: LNHNV and YYDKDF (reference sequence). The CDR3 DNA reads as TGTGCCACCAGCAGAGAGAAGGCAGGGGGTTGGCAAGAGACCCAGTACTTC. It translates to CATSREKAGGWQETQYF.

This chain connects TRBV4-1 to TRBJ2-7; D call uncertain. Per the germline V gene, CDR1 is MGHRA and CDR2 is YSYEKL. Trimming cost V 8 bases and J 0 bases, with 14 bases left between them. The CDR3 length is 14 residues. DNA of the CDR3: TGCGCCAGCGGGTCCGACCGGAGCTCCTACGAGCAGTACTTC. Protein product: CASGSDRSSYEQYF.

V and J are TRBV7-9 and TRBJ2-7, with 8 bases aligning to TRBD2. Germline values: CDR1 SEHNR, CDR2 FQNEAQ (reference sequence). The CDR3 consists of 16 residues. Trimming removed 1 base from V and 7 bases from J; junction bases left unmatched: 12. The CDR3 DNA reads as TGTGCCAGCAGCTTAGAGCGGAGCGGGAGTGTGGGAGAGCAGTACTTC. Its translation is CASSLERSGSVGEQYF.

The chain combines TRBV4-1 with TRBJ2-5; D perhaps matches TRBD2 (6 bases). The germline CDR1 and CDR2 sequences are MGHRA and YSYEKL. The V end lost 0 bases, the J end lost 4 bases, and 15 bases lay between the germline ends. The CDR3 consists of 16 residues. The CDR3 here is CASSQDWSQGGETQYF. The CDR3 DNA reads TGCGCCAGCAGCCAAGATTGGAGCCAGGGAGGAGAGACCCAGTACTTC.

This sequence joins TRBV29-1 and TRBJ2-7; 7 bases are shared with TRBD1. CDR1 SQVTM and CDR2 ANQGSEA come from the germline V gene. J was trimmed by 0 bases and V by 7 bases; bases with no gene match: 6. The CDR3 covers 13 residues. The CDR3 DNA reads TGCAGCGCGACGACAGGGCACTCCTACGAGCAGTACTTC. Amino acids: CSATTGHSYEQYF.

The V and J genes are TRBV20-1 and TRBJ2-5; no clear D gene. CDR1 and CDR2 (germline): DFQATT, SNEGSKA (reference sequence). The CDR3 runs 11 residues. The CDR3 region is CSIGSKETQYF. The CDR3 DNA sequence: TGCAGCATCGGCAGCAAAGAGACCCAGTACTTC.

This rearrangement joins TRBV6-5 to TRBJ2-7; TRBD1 matches at 9 bases. The CDR3 is 13 residues long. Germline CDR1 reads MNHEY; CDR2 reads SVGAGI. Trimming took 10 bases from V and 3 from J; bases not matched to a gene: 7. CDR3 DNA sequence: TGTGCCACCCGACAGGGGGGGGACTACGAGCAGTACTTC. Its protein is CATRQGGDYEQYF.

The chain carries TRBV6-1 and TRBJ1-2, with D hard to call. Germline assignment: CDR1 MNHNS and CDR2 SASEGT. V was shortened by 3 bases and J by 2 bases, with 10 bases between the two germline ends. This CDR3 spans 14 amino acids. The CDR3 nucleotides are TGTGCCAGCAGTGACCCAGGCGAAAACTATGGCTACACCTTC. This encodes CASSDPGENYGYTF.

This clone came up a few times. CDR3 coding DNA: TGCAGCGTTGAAGGGACTTCGAACACTGAAGCTTTCTTT. Amino acid sequence: CSVEGTSNTEAFF. The chain has TRBV29-1 and TRBJ1-1; unclear D gene. Germline V CDR1 and CDR2: SQVTM, ANQGSEA. Trimming cost V 1 base and J 1 base, with 7 bases left between them. CDR3 size: 13 residues. Combining the CDR3 with reference TRBV29-1 and TRBJ1-1 gives the whole variable domain SAVISQKPSRDICQRGTSLTIQCQVDSQVTMMFWYRQQPGQSLTLIATANQGSEATYESGFVIDKFPISRPNLTFSTLTVSNMSPEDSSIYLCSVEGTSNTEAFFGQGTRLTVV.

The V gene is TRBV19, the J gene TRBJ2-1, with a weak D call TRBD2 (6 bases). Germline-derived CDR1 and CDR2 are LNHDA and SQIVND (reference sequence). Trimming took off 4 bases at V and 2 bases at J, with 12 bases between the two ends. The CDR3 has 15 residues. CDR3 in DNA: TGTGCCAGTAGTACCGGGGGTAGGGCCTACAATGAGCAGTTCTTC. Translation gives CASSTGGRAYNEQFF.

The gene calls are TRBV5-1 and TRBJ1-4; weak D call: TRBD1 (5 bases). CDR3 size: 14 residues. Germline lookup yields CDR1 SGHRS and CDR2 YFSETQ. V dropped 4 bases and J dropped 4 bases, with 11 bases sitting between them. CDR3 DNA: TGCGCCAGCAGCCCTGACAGAGATAATGAAAAACTGTTTTTT. Its protein is CASSPDRDNEKLFF.

J is TRBJ2-3 and V is TRBV7-9, with D hard to call. Germline loops: CDR1 SEHNR, CDR2 FQNEAQ (reference sequence). V dropped 2 bases and J dropped 3 bases, with 15 bases sitting between them. This CDR3 has 16 residues. The CDR3 bases are TGTGCCAGCAGCTTATCTTTCGGAGTAGGTACAGATACGCAGTATTTT. Protein: CASSLSFGVGTDTQYF. Full variable domain (outside the CDR3, taken from reference TRBV7-9 and TRBJ2-3): DTGVSQNPRHKITKRGQNVTFRCDPISEHNRLYWYRQTLGQGPEFLTYFQNEAQLEKSRLLSDRFSAERPKGSFSTLEIQRTEQGDSAMYLCASSLSFGVGTDTQYFGPGTRLTVL.